The T cell receptor beta chain under discussion was sequenced for a study of OX40 agonist ivuxolimab in advanced cancers. This clone is labeled as medium-sized. Germline CDR1 reads MGHRA; CDR2 reads YSYEKL. This CDR3 is 21 amino acids long. V was pared by 1 base and J by 4 bases, with 29 bases between. The protocol was immunoSEQ multiplex PCR, while the TCRdb copy is restricted to in-frame clones and leaves out a portion. The sample contains approximately 89,000 clones, more than 85% of which appear only once. Sequencing was performed on CD4+ or CD8+ T cells sorted from blood, taken in a trial of the OX40 agonist ivuxolimab. This chain joins TRBV4-1 and TRBJ1-5; D gene ambiguous. This clonotype was sampled from an adult with an advanced solid tumor such as melanoma, head and neck, liver or kidney cancer. CDR3 nucleotide sequence: TGCGCCAGCAGCCAAGGAGGGCTTCGCACGCAACTCGGATGGGGAAATCAGCCCCAGCATTTT. It translates to CASSQGGLRTQLGWGNQPQHF.